This TCR beta chain emerged from a study of immune evolution from preneoplasia to lung adenocarcinoma. Study at large: HLA loss of heterozygosity: less than 9% AIS, 15% MIA, over 25% ADC, none AAH. The study's findings and limits: Top clone frequencies peaked in normal lung, apparently declining through invasive adenocarcinoma.

TCRdb's table, derived via immunoSEQ multiplex PCR, lists solely in-frame clones and lacks some. The sample holds 9,500 to 13,000 clones; approximately 86% are singletons and the top ten take about 1.5%. Comment on this clone: Its antigen is as yet unknown.

This CDR3 has 12 residues. Germline CDR1 and CDR2: GTSNPN and SVGIG (reference sequence). The V end was cut by 6 bases, the J end by 0 bases, with 6 bases between. Premalignant or tumor cells were enriched by macro-dissection after pathologic assessment. The TCR comes from a person aged 70 to 80 with lung adenocarcinoma. V is TRBV30 and J is TRBJ1-5; D ambiguous. The specimen sequenced was FFPE minimally invasive lung adenocarcinoma tissue. This CDR3 reads CACGYSNQPQHF. CDR3 nucleotides: TGTGCCTGCGGATATAGCAATCAGCCCCAGCATTTT.